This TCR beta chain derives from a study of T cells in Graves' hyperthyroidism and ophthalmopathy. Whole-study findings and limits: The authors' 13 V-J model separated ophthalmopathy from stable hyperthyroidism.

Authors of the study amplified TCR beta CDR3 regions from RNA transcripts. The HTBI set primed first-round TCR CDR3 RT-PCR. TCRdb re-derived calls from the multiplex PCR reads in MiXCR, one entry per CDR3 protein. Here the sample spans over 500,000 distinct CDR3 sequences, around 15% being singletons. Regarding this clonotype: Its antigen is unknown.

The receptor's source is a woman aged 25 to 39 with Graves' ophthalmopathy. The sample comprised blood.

CDR3 sequence (DNA): TGCAGCGTTGAGGTCACACAGGGGGCGGGCGGCTACACCTTC. Residues: CSVEVTQGAGGYTF. The rearrangement links TRBV29-1 to TRBJ1-2; TRBD1 aligns across 9 bases. V was pared by 3 bases and J by 8 bases, with 10 bases of the junction left unmatched. The CDR3 sequence is 14 residues long. From germline, CDR1 is SQVTM and CDR2 ANQGSEA.